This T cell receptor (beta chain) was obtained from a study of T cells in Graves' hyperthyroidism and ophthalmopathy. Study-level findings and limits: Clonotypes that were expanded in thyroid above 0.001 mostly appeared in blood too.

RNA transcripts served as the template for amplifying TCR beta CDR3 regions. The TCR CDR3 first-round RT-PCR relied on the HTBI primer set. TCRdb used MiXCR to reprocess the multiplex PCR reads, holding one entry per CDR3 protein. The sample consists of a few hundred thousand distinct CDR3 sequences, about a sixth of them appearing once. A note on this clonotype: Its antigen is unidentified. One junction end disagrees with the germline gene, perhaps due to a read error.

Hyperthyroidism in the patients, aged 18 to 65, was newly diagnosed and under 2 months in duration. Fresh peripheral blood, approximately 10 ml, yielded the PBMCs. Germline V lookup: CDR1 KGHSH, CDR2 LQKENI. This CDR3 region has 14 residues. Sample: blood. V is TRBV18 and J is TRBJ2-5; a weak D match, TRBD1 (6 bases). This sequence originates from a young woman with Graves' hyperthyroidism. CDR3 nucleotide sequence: TGTGTCAGCTCACCACCGGGACACCGAGAGACCCAGTACTTC. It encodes CVSSPPGHRETQYF. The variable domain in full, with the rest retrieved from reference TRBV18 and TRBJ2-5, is NAGVMQNPRHLVRRRGQEARLRCSPMKGHSHVYWYRQLPEEGLKFMVYLQKENIIDESGMPKERFSAEFPKEGPSILRIQQVVRGDSAAYFCVSSPPGHRETQYFGPGTRLLVL.